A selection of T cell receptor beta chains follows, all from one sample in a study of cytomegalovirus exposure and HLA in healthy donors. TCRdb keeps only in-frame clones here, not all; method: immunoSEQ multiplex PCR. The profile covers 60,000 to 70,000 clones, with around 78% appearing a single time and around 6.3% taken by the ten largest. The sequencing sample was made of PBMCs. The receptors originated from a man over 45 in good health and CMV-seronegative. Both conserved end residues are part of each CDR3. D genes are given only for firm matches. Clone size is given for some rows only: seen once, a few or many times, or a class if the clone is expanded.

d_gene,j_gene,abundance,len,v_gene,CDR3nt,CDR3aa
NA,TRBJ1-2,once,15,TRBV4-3,TGCGCCAGCAGCCAAGACTCACTTAAGTCGGGTGGCTACACCTTC,CASSQDSLKSGGYTF
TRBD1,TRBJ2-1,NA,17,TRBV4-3,TGCGCCAGCAGCCAGGGTACCGGGACAGGCAACTACAATGAGCAGTTCTTC,CASSQGTGTGNYNEQFF
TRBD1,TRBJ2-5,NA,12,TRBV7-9,TGTGCCTGCGACAGGGGCGGAGAGACCCAGTACTTC,CACDRGGETQYF
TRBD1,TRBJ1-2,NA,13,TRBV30,TGTGCCTGGAGTGCGACAGGGGGCGAGGGCTACACCTTC,CAWSATGGEGYTF
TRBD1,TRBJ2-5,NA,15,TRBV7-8,TGTGCCAGCAGTCCCTGGGACAGGAGAGAAGAGACCCAGTACTTC,CASSPWDRREETQYF
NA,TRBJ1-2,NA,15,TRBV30,TGTGCCTGGAGTGTACTAGCGGGGGGGCTTCAGGGCTACACCTTC,CAWSVLAGGLQGYTF
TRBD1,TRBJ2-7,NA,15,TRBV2,TGTGCCAGCAGTGAAGACAGGGGGCAGGTCGACGAGCAGTACTTC,CASSEDRGQVDEQYF
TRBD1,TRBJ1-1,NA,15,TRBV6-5,TGTGCCAGCAGTTATCCGGGACAGCTGAACACTGAAGCTTTCTTT,CASSYPGQLNTEAFF
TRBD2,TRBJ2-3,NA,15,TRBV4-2,TGTGCCAGCAGCCAAGGGAGCGGGAGCGCCGATACGCAGTATTTT,CASSQGSGSADTQYF
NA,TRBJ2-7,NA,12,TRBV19,TGTGCCAGTAGGCAGGGCGCCCACGAGCAGTACTTC,CASRQGAHEQYF
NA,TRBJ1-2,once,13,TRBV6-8,TGTGCCAGCAGTTCAATTAGGAGCTATGGCTACACCTTC,CASSSIRSYGYTF
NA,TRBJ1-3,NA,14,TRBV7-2,TGTGCCAGCAGCTTGAGTCTTGCTGGAAACACCATATATTTT,CASSLSLAGNTIYF
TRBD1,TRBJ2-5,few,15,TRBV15,TGTGCCACCAGCAGATTACAGGGGGCTAAAGAGACCCAGTACTTC,CATSRLQGAKETQYF
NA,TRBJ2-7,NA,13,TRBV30,TGTGCCTGGAGAAGGACAGCTAGCTACGAGCAGTACTTC,CAWRRTASYEQYF
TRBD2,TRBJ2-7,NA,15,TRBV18,TGTGCCAGCTCCCGAACCTCGGGGGGGCTAGGCGAGCAGTACTTC,CASSRTSGGLGEQYF
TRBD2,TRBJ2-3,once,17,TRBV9,TGTGCCAGCAGCGCCCAGAATCGGGGGGATGTTCGAGATACGCAGTATTTT,CASSAQNRGDVRDTQYF
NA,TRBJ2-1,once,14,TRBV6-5,TGTGCCAGCAGTACCACGTTCTCTAGCCTAACGGCGTTCTTC,CASSTTFSSLTAFF
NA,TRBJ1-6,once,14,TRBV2,TGTGCCAGCAACACGGGGAGTTATAATTCACCCCTCCACTTT,CASNTGSYNSPLHF
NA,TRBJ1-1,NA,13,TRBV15,TGTGCCACCAGCAGAGATCTTTTCGCTGAAGCTTTCTTT,CATSRDLFAEAFF
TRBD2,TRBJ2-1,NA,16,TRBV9,TGTGCCAGCAGCGCCCCCCCGGGACTAAAGTACAATGAGCAGTTCTTC,CASSAPPGLKYNEQFF
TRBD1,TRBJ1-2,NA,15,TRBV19,TGTGCCAGTAGTATTGGACAGGGGCTTCACTATGGCTACACCTTC,CASSIGQGLHYGYTF
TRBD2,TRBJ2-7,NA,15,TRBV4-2,TGTGCCAGCAGCCTGGGACTAGCGGTTGTTAGCGAGCAGTACTTC,CASSLGLAVVSEQYF
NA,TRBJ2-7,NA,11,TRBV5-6,TGTGCCAGCAGCTTGGGGCAGGAGCAGTACTTC,CASSLGQEQYF
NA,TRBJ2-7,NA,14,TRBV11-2,TGTGCCAGCAGCTTAGAGGGCTCATCCTACGAGCAGTACTTC,CASSLEGSSYEQYF
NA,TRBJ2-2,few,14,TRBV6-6,TGTGCCAGCAGTTACTTAGGGGGCACCGGGGAGCTGTTTTTT,CASSYLGGTGELFF
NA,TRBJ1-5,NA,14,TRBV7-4,TGTGCCAGCAGCCACGTTGAGCGCAATCAGCCCCAGCATTTT,CASSHVERNQPQHF
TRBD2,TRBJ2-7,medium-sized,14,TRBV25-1,TGTGCCAGCAGGGGGGGGACGGGGCGGAACGAGCAGTACTTC,CASRGGTGRNEQYF
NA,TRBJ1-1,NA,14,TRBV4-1,TGCGCCAGCAGCCAAGTTCGGGTGAACACTGAAGCTTTCTTT,CASSQVRVNTEAFF
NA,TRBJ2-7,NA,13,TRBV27,TGTGCCAGCAGTTACAGGTGGGGATACGAGCAGTACTTC,CASSYRWGYEQYF
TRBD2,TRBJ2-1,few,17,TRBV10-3,TGTGCCATTGGACTAGCGGGGGAACTGAGCTCCTACAATGAGCAGTTCTTC,CAIGLAGELSSYNEQFF
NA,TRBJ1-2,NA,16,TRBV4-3,TGCGCCAGCAGCCAAGACAGACAGAAAGCTAACTATGGCTACACCTTC,CASSQDRQKANYGYTF
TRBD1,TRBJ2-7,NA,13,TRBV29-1,TGCAGCGTTGGTGGGACAGGGTTAATGGAGCAGTACTTC,CSVGGTGLMEQYF
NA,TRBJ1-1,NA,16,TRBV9,TGTGCCAGCAGCATAACCGACAGGCTTACGAACACTGAAGCTTTCTTT,CASSITDRLTNTEAFF
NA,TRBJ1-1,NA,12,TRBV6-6,TGTGCCAGCAGTCCCATTCGGAGTGAAGCTTTCTTT,CASSPIRSEAFF
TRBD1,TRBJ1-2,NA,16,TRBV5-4,TGTGCCAGCAGCTTGGCAACCCAGGGGGGCCGAGATGGCTACACCTTC,CASSLATQGGRDGYTF
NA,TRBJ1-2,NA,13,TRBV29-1,TGCAGCGTCCCTAGCCCAGTTGGAATCGGCTACACCTTC,CSVPSPVGIGYTF
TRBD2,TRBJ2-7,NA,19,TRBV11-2,TGTGCCAGCAGCTTACCCCCCTGGCTAGCGGGCCGTTACTCCTACGAGCAGTACTTC,CASSLPPWLAGRYSYEQYF
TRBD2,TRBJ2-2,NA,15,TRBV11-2,TGTGCCAGCAGCTACCGGACTAGCCCCACCGGGGAGCTGTTTTTT,CASSYRTSPTGELFF
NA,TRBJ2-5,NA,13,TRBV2,TGTGCCAGCAGTTGGTCAGGCAAAGAGACCCAGTACTTC,CASSWSGKETQYF
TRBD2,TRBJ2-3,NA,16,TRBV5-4,TGTGCCAGCAGCCCCGGACTAGCGGGAGGGGAAGATACGCAGTATTTT,CASSPGLAGGEDTQYF
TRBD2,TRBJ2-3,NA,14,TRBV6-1,TGTGCCAGCACCTCGGGGGGTGCGGCAGATACGCAGTATTTT,CASTSGGAADTQYF
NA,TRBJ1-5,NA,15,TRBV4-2,TGTGCCAGCAGCCAGCACAGGGCACCCAATCAGCCCCAGCATTTT,CASSQHRAPNQPQHF
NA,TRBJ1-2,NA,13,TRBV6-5,TGTGCCAGCAGTCTCGACAGGCGAGGCGGCTACACCTTC,CASSLDRRGGYTF
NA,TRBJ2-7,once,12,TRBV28,TGTGCCAGCGTAGCGCCCTCCTACGAGCAGTACTTC,CASVAPSYEQYF
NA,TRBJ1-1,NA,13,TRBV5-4,TGTGCCAGCAGCCTAGATCAGAACACTGAAGCTTTCTTT,CASSLDQNTEAFF
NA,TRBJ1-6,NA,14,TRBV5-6,TGTGCCAGCAGCTTGTTGACCGGAGATTCACCCCTCCACTTT,CASSLLTGDSPLHF
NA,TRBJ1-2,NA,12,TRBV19,TGTGCCAGTAGTGAGTTTGGGTCGGCAGGTGTCTTC,CASSEFGSAGVF
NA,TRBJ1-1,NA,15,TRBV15,TGTGCCACCAGCAGGGATTATCAGGGGACCACTGAAGCTTTCTTT,CATSRDYQGTTEAFF
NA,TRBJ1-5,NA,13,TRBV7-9,TGTGCCAGCAGCCACGAGGGTAATCAGCCCCAGCATTTT,CASSHEGNQPQHF
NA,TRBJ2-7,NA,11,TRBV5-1,TGCGCCAGCAGCTTGAACAACGAGCAGTACTTC,CASSLNNEQYF
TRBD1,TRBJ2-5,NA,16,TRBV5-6,TGTGCCAGCAGCTCACTACGACAGGGAAGAGAGGAGACCCAGTACTTC,CASSSLRQGREETQYF
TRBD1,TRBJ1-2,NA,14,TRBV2,TGTGCCAGCAGACCAGGGACAGGAGTCTATGGCTACACCTTC,CASRPGTGVYGYTF
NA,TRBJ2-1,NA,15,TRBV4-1,TGCGCCAGCAGCCAAGACCCAGCTCTAGCGTCTGAGCAGTTCTTC,CASSQDPALASEQFF
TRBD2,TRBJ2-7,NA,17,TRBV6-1,TGTGCCAGCAGTGCAGGGACTAGCGGGAGTCGCTCCTACGAGCAGTACTTC,CASSAGTSGSRSYEQYF
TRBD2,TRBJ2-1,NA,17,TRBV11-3,TGTGCCAGCAGCTTACAAACAAGCGGGGGGAAGTACAATGAGCAGTTCTTC,CASSLQTSGGKYNEQFF
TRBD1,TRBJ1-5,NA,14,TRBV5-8,TGTGCCAGCAGCGGGACAGGGTGGGATCAGCCCCAGCATTTT,CASSGTGWDQPQHF
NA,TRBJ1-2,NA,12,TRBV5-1,TGCGCCAGCAGCTTACACAGAGATGGCTACACCTTC,CASSLHRDGYTF
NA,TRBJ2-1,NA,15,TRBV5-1,TGCGCCAGCAGCCTGAAAGGGGGGGCATCTCGCGAGCAGTTCTTC,CASSLKGGASREQFF